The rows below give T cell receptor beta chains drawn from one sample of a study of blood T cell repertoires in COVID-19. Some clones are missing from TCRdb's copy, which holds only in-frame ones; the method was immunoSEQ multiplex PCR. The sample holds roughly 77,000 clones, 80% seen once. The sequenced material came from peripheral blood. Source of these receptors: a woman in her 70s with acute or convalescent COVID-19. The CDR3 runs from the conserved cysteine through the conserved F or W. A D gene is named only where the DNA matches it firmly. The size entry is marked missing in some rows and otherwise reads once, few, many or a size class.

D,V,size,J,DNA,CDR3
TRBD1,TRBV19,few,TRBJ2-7,TGTGCCAGCCGACAGGGGTTGGAGGAGCAGTACTTC,CASRQGLEEQYF
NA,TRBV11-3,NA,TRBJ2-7,TGTGCCAGCAGCTCAACCCTGGGGACTCGACCCTACGAGCAGTACTTC,CASSSTLGTRPYEQYF
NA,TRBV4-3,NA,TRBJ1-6,TGCGCCAGCAGCCAAGATTGGGGACTTCGGAGGTCACCCCTCCACTTT,CASSQDWGLRRSPLHF
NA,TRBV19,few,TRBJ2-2,TGTGCCAGTAGTACAGGGTTGTCCGGGGAGCTGTTTTTT,CASSTGLSGELFF
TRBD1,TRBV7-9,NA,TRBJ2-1,TGTGCCAGCAGCCCAAAATTTCCGGACAGGGATGTTTACAATGAGCAGTTCTTC,CASSPKFPDRDVYNEQFF
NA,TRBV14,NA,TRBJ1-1,TGTGCCAGCAGACTAGGGGGGGCACTGTCGTTTTTGAACACTGAAGCTTTCTTT,CASRLGGALSFLNTEAFF
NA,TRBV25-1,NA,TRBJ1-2,TGTGCCAGCAGGGGAGACACTAACTATGGCTACACCTTC,CASRGDTNYGYTF
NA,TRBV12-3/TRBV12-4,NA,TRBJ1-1,TGTGCCAGCGGTCTTCAGGGACTCACTGAAGCTTTCTTT,CASGLQGLTEAFF
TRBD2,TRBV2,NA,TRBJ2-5,TGTGCCAGCAGTGAAGGGGGGACTAGAGGAGAGACCCAGTACTTC,CASSEGGTRGETQYF
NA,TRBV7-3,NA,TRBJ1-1,TGTGCCAGCAGCTTAACAGGGTCTTCAGGGACTGAAGCTTTCTTT,CASSLTGSSGTEAFF
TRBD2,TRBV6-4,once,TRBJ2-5,TGTGCCAGCAGTGTAGTGGGACTAGGAAGGGCGACCCAGTACTTC,CASSVVGLGRATQYF
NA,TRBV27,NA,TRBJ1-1,TGTGCCAGCAGTTTATGGAGGGGCTCCACCCCCCATGAAGCTTTCTTT,CASSLWRGSTPHEAFF
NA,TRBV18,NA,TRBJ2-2,TGTGCCAGCTCGCCTTTGAGCGCGGGGAACACCGGGGAGCTGTTTTTT,CASSPLSAGNTGELFF
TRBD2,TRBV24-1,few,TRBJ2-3,TGTGCCACCAGTGACTTGGGGGAAGCGGGGGTGGTAGATACGCAGTATTTT,CATSDLGEAGVVDTQYF
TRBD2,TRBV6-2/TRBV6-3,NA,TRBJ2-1,TGTGCCAGCAGTTACGACCTCCGGGGGGGCCTAAACAATGAGCAGTTCTTC,CASSYDLRGGLNNEQFF
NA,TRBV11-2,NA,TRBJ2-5,TGTGCCAGCAGCTTTGGGCCATCGACCGAAGAGACCCAGTACTTC,CASSFGPSTEETQYF
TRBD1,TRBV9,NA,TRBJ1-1,TGTGCCAGCAGCTCTCAGGGGGCATCAGCTGAAGCTTTCTTT,CASSSQGASAEAFF
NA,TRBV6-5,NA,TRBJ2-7,TGTGCCAGCAGACGAGGCCCCGAGCAGTACTTC,CASRRGPEQYF
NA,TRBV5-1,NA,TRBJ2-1,TGCGCCAGCAGCTTGAGTCCGGGCTACAATGAGCAGTTCTTC,CASSLSPGYNEQFF
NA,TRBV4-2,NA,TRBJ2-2,TGTGCCAGCAGCCAAGATATCAGGGTTAACACCGGGGAGCTGTTTTTT,CASSQDIRVNTGELFF
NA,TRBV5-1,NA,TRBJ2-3,TGCGCCAGCAGCTTGGCCTCAGGACTCGAAGGCACAGATACGCAGTATTTT,CASSLASGLEGTDTQYF
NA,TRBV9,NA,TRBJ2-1,TGTGCCAGCAGCGGAGGCTCCTCCTACAATGAGCAGTTCTTC,CASSGGSSYNEQFF
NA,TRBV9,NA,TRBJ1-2,TGTGCCAGCAGCGTAGCCGGGGATGGCTACACCTTC,CASSVAGDGYTF
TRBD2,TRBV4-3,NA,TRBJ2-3,TGCGCCAGCAGCCAACGGACTAGCGGCACAGATACGCAGTATTTT,CASSQRTSGTDTQYF
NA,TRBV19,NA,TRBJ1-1,TGTGCCAGTAGTATTAGTCTGGGCAAACCGTCCGCTGAAGCTTTCTTT,CASSISLGKPSAEAFF
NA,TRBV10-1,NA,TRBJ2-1,TGCGCCAGCAGTGAGTCTTTGTTCGGCAGAGGCTACAATGAGCAGTTCTTC,CASSESLFGRGYNEQFF
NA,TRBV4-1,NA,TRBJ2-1,TGCGCCAGCAGCCAAAGACTCGGCAATGAGCAGTTCTTC,CASSQRLGNEQFF
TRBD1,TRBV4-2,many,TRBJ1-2,TGTGCCAGCAGCCGGGACAGCGGCCTCTATGGCTACACCTTC,CASSRDSGLYGYTF
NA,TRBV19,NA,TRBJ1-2,TGTGCCAGTAGTATAGAGGGCAGGTTTGGCTACACCTTC,CASSIEGRFGYTF
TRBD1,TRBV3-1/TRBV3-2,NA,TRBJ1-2,TGTGCCAGCAGCCGACCGGGACAGGGTCTTGGCTACACCTTC,CASSRPGQGLGYTF
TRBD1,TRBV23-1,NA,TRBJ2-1,TGCGCCAGCAGTCCACCGGCGGGGACAGGGCAAAATGAGCAGTTCTTC,CASSPPAGTGQNEQFF
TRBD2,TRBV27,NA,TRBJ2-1,TGTGCCAGCAGTTTATCACCGGGACTAGCGGGAGGGAATGAGCAGTTCTTC,CASSLSPGLAGGNEQFF
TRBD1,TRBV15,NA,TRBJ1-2,TGTGCCACCCAAAGGGGGCGGGATGGCTACACCTTC,CATQRGRDGYTF
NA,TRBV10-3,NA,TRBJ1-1,TGTGCCATCAGTGAGTCAGGGCGTGAAGTAAGGGGGATGAACACTGAAGCTTTCTTT,CAISESGREVRGMNTEAFF
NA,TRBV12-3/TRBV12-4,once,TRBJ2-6,TGTGCCACTGACATCTCTGGGGCCAACGTCCTGACTTTC,CATDISGANVLTF
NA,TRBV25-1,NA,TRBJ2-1,TGTGCCAGCAGTGAATCTCGGGGTCCGAGTAATGAGCAGTTCTTC,CASSESRGPSNEQFF
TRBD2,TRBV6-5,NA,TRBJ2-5,TGTGCCAGCAGTTCACTAGCGGGGGGGCGGGAGACCCAGTACTTC,CASSSLAGGRETQYF
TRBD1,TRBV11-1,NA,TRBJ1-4,TGTGCCAGCAGCTCGGGACAGGGGGCAACTAATGAAAAACTGTTTTTT,CASSSGQGATNEKLFF
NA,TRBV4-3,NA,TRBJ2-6,TGCGCCAGCAGCCAAGAAACAGGATTCTCTGGGGCCAACGTCCTGACTTTC,CASSQETGFSGANVLTF
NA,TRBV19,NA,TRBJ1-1,TGTGCCAGTAGTACCCTCAACAGGGTTTTTGACACTGAAGCTTTCTTT,CASSTLNRVFDTEAFF
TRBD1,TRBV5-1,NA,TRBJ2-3,TGCGCCAGCAGCACAGGGACAGGGCTTTCCACAGATACGCAGTATTTT,CASSTGTGLSTDTQYF
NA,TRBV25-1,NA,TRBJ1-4,TGTGCCAGCAGTGAGGCATGGGGGGCTAATGAAAAACTGTTTTTT,CASSEAWGANEKLFF
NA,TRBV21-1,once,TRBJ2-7,TGTGCCAGCAACACCTGGACTAGCGGGGGGCCCTACGAGCAGTACTTC,CASNTWTSGGPYEQYF
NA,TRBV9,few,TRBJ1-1,TGTGCCAGCAGCGTAGTCGGGGACACTGAAGCTTTCTTT,CASSVVGDTEAFF
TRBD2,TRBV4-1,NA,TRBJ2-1,TGCGCCAGCAGCCAAGATCAACTAGCGCCCCGCTACAATGAGCAGTTCTTC,CASSQDQLAPRYNEQFF
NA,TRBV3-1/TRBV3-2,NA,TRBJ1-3,TGTGCCAGCAGCTCAAGGAGACAGGAAGGAAACACCATATATTTT,CASSSRRQEGNTIYF
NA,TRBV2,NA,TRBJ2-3,TGTGCCAGCGGCCTCTCTCCTACAGATACGCAGTATTTT,CASGLSPTDTQYF
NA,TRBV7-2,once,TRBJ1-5,TGTGCCAGCAGCTTAGACGGGGGGCTGGATCAGCCCCAGCATTTT,CASSLDGGLDQPQHF
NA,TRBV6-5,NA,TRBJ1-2,TGTGCCAGCAGCCCCGGGTCCCTTTATGGCTACACCTTC,CASSPGSLYGYTF
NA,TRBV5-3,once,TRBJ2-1,TGTGCCAGAAGCCCAAACCCAAACAATACAGGGTACAATGAGCAGTTCTTC,CARSPNPNNTGYNEQFF